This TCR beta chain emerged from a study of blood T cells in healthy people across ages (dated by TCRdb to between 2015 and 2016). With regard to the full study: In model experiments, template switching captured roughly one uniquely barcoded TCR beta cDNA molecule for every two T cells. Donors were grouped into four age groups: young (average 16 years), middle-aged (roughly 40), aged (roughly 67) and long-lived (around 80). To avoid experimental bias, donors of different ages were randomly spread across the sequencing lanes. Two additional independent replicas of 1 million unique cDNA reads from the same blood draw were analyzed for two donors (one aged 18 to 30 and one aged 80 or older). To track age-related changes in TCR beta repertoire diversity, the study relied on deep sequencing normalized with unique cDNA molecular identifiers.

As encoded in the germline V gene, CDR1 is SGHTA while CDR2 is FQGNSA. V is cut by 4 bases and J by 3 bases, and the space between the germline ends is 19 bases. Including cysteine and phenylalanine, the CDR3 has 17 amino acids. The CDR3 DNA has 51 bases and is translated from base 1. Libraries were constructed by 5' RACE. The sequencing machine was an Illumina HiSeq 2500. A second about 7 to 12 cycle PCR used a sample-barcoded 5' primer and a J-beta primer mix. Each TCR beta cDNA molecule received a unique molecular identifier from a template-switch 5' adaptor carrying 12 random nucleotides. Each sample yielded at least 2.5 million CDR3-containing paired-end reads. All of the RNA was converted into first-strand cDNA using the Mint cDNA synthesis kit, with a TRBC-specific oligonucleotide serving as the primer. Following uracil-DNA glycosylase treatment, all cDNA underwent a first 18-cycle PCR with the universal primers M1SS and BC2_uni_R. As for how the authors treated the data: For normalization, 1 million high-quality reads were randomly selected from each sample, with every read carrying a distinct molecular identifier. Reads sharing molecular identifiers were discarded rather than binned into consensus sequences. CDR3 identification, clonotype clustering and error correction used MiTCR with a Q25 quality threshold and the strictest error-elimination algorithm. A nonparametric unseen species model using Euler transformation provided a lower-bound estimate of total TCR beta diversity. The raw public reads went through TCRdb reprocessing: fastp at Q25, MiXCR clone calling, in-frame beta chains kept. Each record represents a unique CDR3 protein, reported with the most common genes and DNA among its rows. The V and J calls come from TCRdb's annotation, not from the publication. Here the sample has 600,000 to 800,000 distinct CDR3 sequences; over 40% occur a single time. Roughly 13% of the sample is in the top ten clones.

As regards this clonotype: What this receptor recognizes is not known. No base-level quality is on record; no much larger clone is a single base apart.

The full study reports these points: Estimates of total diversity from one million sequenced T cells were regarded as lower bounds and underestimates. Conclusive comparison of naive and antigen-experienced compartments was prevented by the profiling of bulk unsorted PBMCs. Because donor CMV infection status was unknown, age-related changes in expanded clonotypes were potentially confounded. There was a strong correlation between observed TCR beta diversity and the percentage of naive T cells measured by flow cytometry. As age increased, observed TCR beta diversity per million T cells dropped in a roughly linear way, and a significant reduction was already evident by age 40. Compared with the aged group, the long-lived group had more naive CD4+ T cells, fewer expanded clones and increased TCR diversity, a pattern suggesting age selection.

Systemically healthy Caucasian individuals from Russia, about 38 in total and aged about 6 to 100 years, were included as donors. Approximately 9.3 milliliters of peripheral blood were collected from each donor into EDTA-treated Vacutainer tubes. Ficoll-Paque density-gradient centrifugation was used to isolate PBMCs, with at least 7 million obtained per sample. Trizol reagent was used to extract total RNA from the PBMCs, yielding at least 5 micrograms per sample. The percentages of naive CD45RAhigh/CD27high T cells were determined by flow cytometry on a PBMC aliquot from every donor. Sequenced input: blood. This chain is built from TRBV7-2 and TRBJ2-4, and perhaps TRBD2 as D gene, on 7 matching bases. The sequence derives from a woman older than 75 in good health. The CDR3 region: CASSSSRGAFGKNIQYF. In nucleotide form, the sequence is TGTGCCAGCAGCTCTTCCCGGGGGGCTTTTGGCAAAAACATTCAGTACTTC.